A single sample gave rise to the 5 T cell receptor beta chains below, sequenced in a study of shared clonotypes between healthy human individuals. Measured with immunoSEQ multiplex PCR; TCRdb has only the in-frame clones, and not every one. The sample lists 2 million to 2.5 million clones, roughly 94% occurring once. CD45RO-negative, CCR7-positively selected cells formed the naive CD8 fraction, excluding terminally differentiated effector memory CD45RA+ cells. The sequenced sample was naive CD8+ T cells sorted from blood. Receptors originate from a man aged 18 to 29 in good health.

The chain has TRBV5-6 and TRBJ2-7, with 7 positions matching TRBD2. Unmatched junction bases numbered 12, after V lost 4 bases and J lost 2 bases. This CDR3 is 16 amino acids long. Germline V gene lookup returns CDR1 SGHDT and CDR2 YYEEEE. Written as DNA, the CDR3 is TGTGCCAGCAGCACGGCCCAAGCGGGATCGCCCTACGAGCAGTACTTC. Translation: CASSTAQAGSPYEQYF. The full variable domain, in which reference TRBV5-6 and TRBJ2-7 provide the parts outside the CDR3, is DAGVTQSPTHLIKTRGQQVTLRCSPKSGHDTVSWYQQALGQGPQFIFQYYEEEERQRGNFPDRFSGHQFPNYSSELNVNALLLGDSALYLCASSTAQAGSPYEQYFGPGTRLTVT.

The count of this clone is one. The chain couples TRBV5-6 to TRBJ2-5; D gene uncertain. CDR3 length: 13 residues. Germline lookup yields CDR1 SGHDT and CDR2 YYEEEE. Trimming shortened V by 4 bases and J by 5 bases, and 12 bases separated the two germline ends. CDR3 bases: TGTGCCAGCAGCCCCCGAAGGCAGGAGACCCAGTACTTC. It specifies CASSPRRQETQYF.

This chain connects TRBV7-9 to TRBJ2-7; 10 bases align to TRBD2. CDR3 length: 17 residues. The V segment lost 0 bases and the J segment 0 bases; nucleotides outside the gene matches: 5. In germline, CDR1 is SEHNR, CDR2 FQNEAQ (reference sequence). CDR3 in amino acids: CASSLASGGTYSYEQYF. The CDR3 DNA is TGTGCCAGCAGCTTAGCTAGCGGGGGGACATACTCCTACGAGCAGTACTTC.

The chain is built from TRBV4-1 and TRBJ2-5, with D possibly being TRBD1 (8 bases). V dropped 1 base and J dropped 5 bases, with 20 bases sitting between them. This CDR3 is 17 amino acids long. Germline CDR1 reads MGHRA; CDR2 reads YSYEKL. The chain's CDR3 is CASSQVVPVQGGETQYF. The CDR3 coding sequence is TGCGCCAGCAGCCAAGTGGTGCCTGTACAGGGGGGGGAGACCCAGTACTTC.

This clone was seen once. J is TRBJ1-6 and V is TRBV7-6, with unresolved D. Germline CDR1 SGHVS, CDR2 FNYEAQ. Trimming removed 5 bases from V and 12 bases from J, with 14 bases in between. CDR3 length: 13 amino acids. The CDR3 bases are TGTGCCAGCAGCCTCAGCGTCGTAGAACCCCTCCACTTT. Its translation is CASSLSVVEPLHF.